One sample yielded the 4 T cell receptor beta chains listed below, sequenced in a study of Graves' ophthalmopathy and Graves' hyperthyroidism (dated by TCRdb to about 2018). Instrument used: Illumina HiSeq 2000. For repertoire sequencing, the TCR beta CDR3 regions were amplified from RNA transcripts. The first round was an RT-PCR using HTBI primers with the Qiagen OneStep RT-PCR kit, and this first round was followed by a second-round multiplex PCR, then size selection and purification. TCRdb reworked the public reads: Q25 trimming with fastp, MiXCR clone assembly, productive beta chains retained. Every distinct CDR3 protein forms one entry, paired with its most common genes and DNA. The table for this sample lists about 700,000 distinct CDR3 sequences; about 41% of them were counted only once. Under 3.5% of the sample is taken by the ten largest. Specimen: peripheral blood. The receptors here all came from an adult man with Graves' ophthalmopathy.

The chain combines TRBV6-1 with TRBJ1-6; the D gene is possibly TRBD1 (5 bases). CDR3 length: 18 residues. The germline V and J ends were trimmed by 0 bases and 0 bases, with 12 bases remaining between them. CDR1 is MNHNS and CDR2 is SASEGT in the germline V gene. CDR3 in DNA: TGTGCCAGCAGTGAAGCGTACAGGCAGAGCTCCTATAATTCACCCCTCCACTTT. Its protein product is CASSEAYRQSSYNSPLHF.

This clonotype was detected ten times or more. In DNA form, the CDR3 reads TGCGCCAGCAGCCGGCGGGACATCGACGAAAAACTGTTTTTT. This sequence encodes CASSRRDIDEKLFF. The chain has TRBV4-1 and TRBJ1-4; possibly TRBD1 for D (6 bases). The V gene's germline CDR1 is MGHRA and CDR2 YSYEKL. This CDR3 has 14 residues. With 4 bases removed from V and 8 bases from J, the gap between germline ends came to 14 bases.

Concerning this clonotype itself: This clone may be a read error of a much larger clone one base away. This rearrangement joins TRBV29-1 to TRBJ2-7; 8 bases fit TRBD1. Germline V gives CDR1 SQVTM, CDR2 ANQGSEA. The CDR3 consists of 13 residues. The CDR3 DNA follows: TGCAGCGTCTGGACAGGGCCTACCTACGGGCAGTACTTC. Translating it yields CSVWTGPTYGQYF.

The V gene is TRBV15, the J gene TRBJ2-7; 9 bases map to TRBD1. Trimming took 5 bases from V and 4 from J; bases not matched to a gene: 6. Germline V gives CDR1 LNHNV, CDR2 YYDKDF (reference sequence). The CDR3 is 14 amino acids. The CDR3 is CATSSPGQGYEQYF. The CDR3 nucleotides read TGTGCCACCAGCTCCCCGGGACAGGGATACGAGCAGTACTTC.